This T cell receptor (beta chain) appears in the sequencing data of a study of blood T cell repertoires in COVID-19. Study-wide context: The study drew acute and convalescent COVID-19 samples from the United States, Italy and Spain. T cells, B-cell-depleted T cells, or PBMCs provided the cDNA or gDNA that served as material.

Profiled with immunoSEQ multiplex PCR; TCRdb holds only in-frame clones, not every one. Of tens of thousands of clones listed, 81% are singletons. The CDR3 has 16 residues. The germline gives CDR1 SQVTM, CDR2 ANQGSEA. Trimming took off 0 bases at V and 0 bases at J, with 12 bases between the two ends. V is TRBV29-1 and J is TRBJ2-1, with a weak D call TRBD2 (5 bases). The TCR sequence derives from a man older than 75 with acute or convalescent COVID-19. The source material was peripheral blood. The CDR3 is CSVEDLSGSSYNEQFF. The CDR3 DNA is TGCAGCGTTGAAGATTTGAGCGGAAGCTCCTACAATGAGCAGTTCTTC.